The 27 T cell receptor beta chains below were found in one sample sequenced in a study of shared clonotypes between healthy human individuals. Method: immunoSEQ multiplex PCR; TCRdb's copy keeps in-frame clones and lacks some. The table has some 1.5 million clones, about 98% seen once. The sample taken for sequencing was naive CD4+ T cells sorted from blood. Specified subset: CD45RA+ positively selected. Source of these receptors: a man aged 30 to 45 in good health.

The rearrangement joins TRBV5-4 to TRBJ2-5, with 7 bases aligning to TRBD1. The J segment lost 5 bases and the V segment lost 4 bases, leaving 5 bases of the junction unmatched. CDR1 is SGHNT, CDR2 YYREEE, per germline (reference sequence). CDR3 length equals 13 residues. CDR3 residues: CASSPRQGETQYF. Here the CDR3 DNA reads TGTGCCAGCAGCCCCCGACAGGGTGAGACCCAGTACTTC. The full variable domain, in which reference TRBV5-4 and TRBJ2-5 provide the parts outside the CDR3, is ETGVTQSPTHLIKTRGQQVTLRCSSQSGHNTVSWYQQALGQGPQFIFQYYREEENGRGNFPPRFSGLQFPNYSSELNVNALELDDSALYLCASSPRQGETQYFGPGTRLLVL.

The chain uses TRBV15 and TRBJ1-2, with a possible D match to TRBD1 (6 bases). The V end was cut by 6 bases, the J end by 2 bases, with 19 bases between. CDR1 is LNHNV, CDR2 YYDKDF, per germline (reference sequence). CDR3 length: 16 amino acids. In nucleotides, the CDR3 is TGTGCCACCAGAACCCTCCAGGGGCGGATAAACTATGGCTACACCTTC. It codes for CATRTLQGRINYGYTF.

The rearrangement links TRBV11-2 to TRBJ2-1; 8 positions agree with TRBD2. V was pared by 7 bases and J by 7 bases, with 9 bases of the junction left unmatched. Germline V gene data show CDR1 as SGHAT and CDR2 as FQNNGV. The CDR3 is made up of 14 amino acids. In DNA form, the CDR3 reads TGTGCCAGCACACTCCGCCGGGGGGGTAATGAGCAGTTCTTC. It encodes CASTLRRGGNEQFF.

This clone showed up just once. The rearrangement joins TRBV28 to TRBJ2-3; D gene unclear. The V end lost 4 bases, the J end lost 0 bases, and 8 bases lay between the germline ends. Per germline, CDR1 MDHEN and CDR2 SYDVKM. The CDR3 extends over 14 amino acids. In nucleotides, the CDR3 is TGTGCCAGCAGTTCTTTGGGTAGCACAGATACGCAGTATTTT. It specifies CASSSLGSTDTQYF.

The J gene is TRBJ1-1, the V gene TRBV20-1; D remains ambiguous. Germline V lookup: CDR1 DFQATT, CDR2 SNEGSKA (reference sequence). This CDR3 contains 11 residues. Deletions cut 4 bases from V and 0 bases from J, with 3 bases between. This chain's CDR3 is CSANMNTEAFF. CDR3 coding DNA: TGCAGTGCTAACATGAACACTGAAGCTTTCTTT.

This sequence joins TRBV10-2 and TRBJ2-7; tentative D call: TRBD1 (6 bases). CDR1 and CDR2 (germline): WSHSY, SAAADI. With 9 bases removed from V and 0 bases from J, the gap between germline ends came to 18 bases. CDR3 length: 15 amino acids. DNA for the CDR3: TGCGCCAGTTGTATAGACAGGCGAAACTCCTACGAGCAGTACTTC. Protein sequence: CASCIDRRNSYEQYF.

The CDR3 region is CASSGQNTGELFF. The CDR3 region has the DNA TGTGCCAGCAGTGGGCAGAACACCGGGGAGCTGTTTTTT. This chain joins TRBV6-4 and TRBJ2-2, with D hard to call. The CDR3 has 13 residues. Trimming pared 4 bases from V and 1 base from J, leaving 4 bases between. The germline gives CDR1 MRHNA, CDR2 SNTAGT.

As for this clone: This sample also contains other DNA sequences that code for the same CDR3. The chain uses TRBV18 and TRBJ2-1; no firm D call. V lost 1 base and J lost 7, with 5 bases in between. CDR1 and CDR2 (germline): KGHSH, LQKENI. This CDR3 has 12 residues. This chain's CDR3 is CASSPLGNEQFF. The CDR3 region has the DNA TGTGCCAGCTCACCACTCGGGAATGAGCAGTTCTTC.

Comments on this clone: Other DNA variants within this sample encode the same CDR3. The CDR3: CAWTASGYEQYF. The DNA of the CDR3 is TGTGCCTGGACCGCTAGCGGATACGAGCAGTACTTC. This rearrangement joins TRBV30 to TRBJ2-7; 7 nucleotides align to TRBD2. CDR1 and CDR2 (germline): GTSNPN, SVGIG (reference sequence). CDR3 size: 12 residues. Losses at the gene ends were 4 bases for V and 4 bases for J; bases not matched to a gene: 4.

On this clone: Other DNA sequences of this sample code for an identical CDR3. V usage is TRBV5-4 and J usage is TRBJ2-3, with D possibly TRBD2 on 5 matching bases. The CDR3 contains 14 residues. Germline loops: CDR1 SGHNT, CDR2 YYREEE (reference sequence). V was cut by 1 base and J by 0 bases, with 6 bases left in between. The CDR3 nucleotides are TGTGCCAGCAGCTTGAGCGGTAGCACAGATACGCAGTATTTT. As protein: CASSLSGSTDTQYF.

The V call is TRBV5-5, the J call TRBJ1-1; no firm D call. The CDR3 loop spans 14 amino acids. Germline loops: CDR1 SGHKS, CDR2 YYEKEE (reference sequence). Trimming removed 0 bases from V and 4 bases from J, with 10 bases in between. The DNA of the CDR3 is TGTGCCAGCAGCTTGGTAGTTCAGACCACTGAAGCTTTCTTT. Its protein product is CASSLVVQTTEAFF. Filled out from reference TRBV5-5 and TRBJ1-1, the complete variable domain reads DAGVTQSPTHLIKTRGQQVTLRCSPISGHKSVSWYQQVLGQGPQFIFQYYEKEERGRGNFPDRFSARQFPNYSSELNVNALLLGDSALYLCASSLVVQTTEAFFGQGTRLTVV.

The V and J genes are TRBV9 and TRBJ2-7, with 7 bases identical to TRBD1. After removal of 2 bases from V and 2 bases from J, the junction contained 7 bases not matched to a gene. Per the germline V gene, CDR1 is SGDLS and CDR2 is YYNGEE. This CDR3 comprises 15 residues. The CDR3 loop reads CASSVTGQVAYEQYF. For the CDR3, the DNA is TGTGCCAGCAGCGTGACAGGACAGGTGGCCTACGAGCAGTACTTC.

The V and J genes are TRBV6-1 and TRBJ2-5, with no clear D. This CDR3 spans 14 amino acids. From germline, CDR1 is MNHNS and CDR2 SASEGT. Trimming removed 3 bases at V and 4 bases at J, with 12 bases between. CDR3 amino acids: CASSERSRGETQYF. The DNA for the CDR3 is TGTGCCAGCAGTGAGCGCAGTCGAGGAGAGACCCAGTACTTC.

The chain couples TRBV5-1 to TRBJ2-3; no firm D call. The V end lost 0 bases, the J end lost 2 bases, and 13 bases lay between the germline ends. Germline V gene sequence: CDR1 SGHRS, CDR2 YFSETQ. CDR3 length equals 16 residues. The CDR3, as DNA: TGCGCCAGCAGCTTGGGGGATTCGCGGAACACAGATACGCAGTATTTT. Its translation: CASSLGDSRNTDTQYF.

The chain links TRBV2 to TRBJ1-2; 9 nucleotides line up with TRBD1. CDR1 and CDR2 (germline): SNHLY, FYNNEI. The CDR3 runs to 13 residues. V shed 5 bases, J shed 7 bases, and the junction held 5 bases outside the gene matches. Here the CDR3 reads CASSLGQGFGYTF. The CDR3 nucleotides are TGTGCCAGCAGTTTAGGACAGGGGTTTGGCTACACCTTC.

The chain employs TRBV5-1 and TRBJ2-1; D is possibly TRBD2 (6 bases). This CDR3 has 15 residues. V lost 2 bases, J lost 9 bases, and 18 bases lay in between. Germline CDR1 is SGHRS and CDR2 is YFSETQ. The CDR3 spells CASSFTSTGVAEQFF. The CDR3 nucleotides are TGCGCCAGCAGCTTTACTAGCACTGGGGTCGCTGAGCAGTTCTTC.

The CDR3 region has the DNA TGTGCCTGGAGTGGGACCTTTTACGAGCAGTACTTC. Its translation is CAWSGTFYEQYF. The chain couples TRBV30 to TRBJ2-7; no clear D gene. The V end was cut by 1 base, the J end by 4 bases, with 8 bases between. Germline V lookup: CDR1 GTSNPN, CDR2 SVGIG (reference sequence). There are 12 residues in the CDR3. The full variable domain, with the rest looked up from reference TRBV30 and TRBJ2-7, is SQTIHQWPATLVQPVGSPLSLECTVEGTSNPNLYWYRQAAGRGLQLLFYSVGIGQISSEVPQNLSASRPQDRQFILSSKKLLLSDSGFYLCAWSGTFYEQYFGPGTRLTVT.

CDR3 DNA: TGTGCCAGCGGACTAGGCCTCAGGGACACCGGGGAGCTGTTTTTT. As protein: CASGLGLRDTGELFF. V usage is TRBV11-2 and J usage is TRBJ2-2; TRBD2 aligns across 7 bases. The CDR3 contains 15 residues. The ends lost 8 bases at V and 3 bases at J; junction bases unmatched: 9. Germline-derived CDR1 and CDR2 are SGHAT and FQNNGV.

The chain uses TRBV9 and TRBJ2-3; perhaps TRBD1 as D (5 bases). V was trimmed by 0 bases and J by 1 base, leaving 12 bases between them. Germline CDR1 SGDLS, CDR2 YYNGEE. The CDR3 extends over 16 amino acids. DNA of the CDR3: TGTGCCAGCAGCGTAGAAAGGGGTTGGGGCACAGATACGCAGTATTTT. As protein: CASSVERGWGTDTQYF.

V usage is TRBV28 and J usage is TRBJ2-1; 10 bases align to TRBD2. Germline V lookup: CDR1 MDHEN, CDR2 SYDVKM. V lost 6 bases and J lost 7; bases outside the gene matches: 9. The CDR3 consists of 15 residues. CDR3 in amino acids: CASSQSGRARNEQFF. The CDR3 region has the DNA TGTGCCAGCAGCCAAAGCGGGAGGGCCCGGAATGAGCAGTTCTTC.

The chain recombines TRBV9 with TRBJ2-7, with 10 bases identical to TRBD2. This CDR3 spans 16 amino acids. The germline V gene encodes CDR1 SGDLS and CDR2 YYNGEE. With V trimmed by 6 bases and J by 5 bases, 14 bases remained unmatched. In nucleotides, the CDR3 is TGTGCCAGCACCTTAGATGGAGCGGGAGGGCCGAACGAGCAGTACTTC. Residues: CASTLDGAGGPNEQYF.

The V and J genes are TRBV5-1 and TRBJ2-3, with 10 nucleotides matching TRBD2. This CDR3 spans 17 amino acids. The V gene end was trimmed by 0 bases and the J gene end by 5 bases; junction bases not matched to a gene: 9. CDR1 and CDR2 (germline): SGHRS, YFSETQ. For the CDR3, the DNA is TGCGCCAGCAGCTTGGCCATGCTAGCGGGAGAGTTAGATACGCAGTATTTT. Its translation: CASSLAMLAGELDTQYF.

This clone was picked up one time. The chain uses TRBV7-9 and TRBJ2-7, with 14 bases aligning to TRBD2. Unmatched junction bases numbered 2, after V lost 4 bases and J lost 0 bases. In germline, CDR1 is SEHNR, CDR2 FQNEAQ (reference sequence). The CDR3 contains 16 residues. The CDR3, as DNA: TGTGCCAGCAGCTGGGGGACTAGCGGGAGCTCCTACGAGCAGTACTTC. Its protein product is CASSWGTSGSSYEQYF.

Only one count was recorded for this clone. V and J are TRBV11-2 and TRBJ2-2; D tentatively reads TRBD1 or TRBD2 (5 bases each). Trimming stripped 4 bases from V and 1 base from J, with 13 bases between. CDR1 is SGHAT, CDR2 FQNNGV, per germline. CDR3 size: 16 residues. The DNA of the CDR3 is TGTGCCAGCAGCTCGCCGGGACCGTTGAACACCGGGGAGCTGTTTTTT. This gives the protein CASSSPGPLNTGELFF.

About this clone itself: This sample includes further DNA sequences coding for the same CDR3. The genes are TRBV6-5 and TRBJ2-1, with 10 bases lining up with TRBD2. Germline CDR1 reads MNHEY; CDR2 reads SVGAGI. J was trimmed by 9 bases and V by 5 bases; bases with no gene match: 7. This CDR3 is 14 amino acids long. The CDR3 loop reads CASSPSGSRGEQFF. The CDR3 DNA reads TGTGCCAGCAGTCCTAGCGGGAGTAGGGGTGAGCAGTTCTTC.

This clone was seen a single time. The V gene is TRBV25-1, the J gene TRBJ2-5; D remains unclear. The germline V gene encodes CDR1 MGHDK and CDR2 SYGVNS. The length of the CDR3 is 14 residues. V gave up 3 bases and J gave up 5 bases, with 13 bases separating them. CDR3: CASSDPGLGETQYF. CDR3 bases: TGTGCCAGCAGTGACCCCGGGCTAGGTGAGACCCAGTACTTC. Full variable domain (missing parts from reference TRBV25-1 and TRBJ2-5): EADIYQTPRYLVIGTGKKITLECSQTMGHDKMYWYQQDPGMELHLIHYSYGVNSTEKGDLSSESTVSRIRTEHFPLTLESARPSHTSQYLCASSDPGLGETQYFGPGTRLLVL.

V is TRBV20-1 and J is TRBJ2-4; D is ambiguous. Per the germline V gene, CDR1 is DFQATT and CDR2 is SNEGSKA (reference sequence). V lost 0 bases, J lost 12 bases, and 6 bases lay in between. The CDR3 is made up of 10 amino acids. The CDR3 nucleotides are TGCAGTGCTAGAGATGACTCTCAGTACTTC. Protein: CSARDDSQYF.